This T cell receptor (beta chain) was sequenced during a study of blood T cells in healthy people across ages. Study findings and constraints: Relative to aged donors, long-lived donors carried more naive CD4+ cells and displayed higher diversity.

The sample providers were healthy Caucasian people from Russia, aged about 6 to 95. Combining a sample-barcoded 5' primer with a J-beta primer mix, a second PCR ran for about 7 to 11 cycles. A tag from a template-switch adaptor with 12 random nucleotides marked each cDNA molecule. Via MiXCR, TCRdb re-called the 5' RACE reads, giving one row per CDR3 protein. The data show hundreds of thousands of distinct CDR3 sequences, roughly 21% seen once. This CDR3 region has 14 residues. J was trimmed by 4 bases and V by 5 bases; bases with no gene match: 5. Germline CDR1 reads LGHNA; CDR2 reads YNFKEQ. This clonotype was counted a few times. What it binds is unknown.

The rearrangement uses TRBV4-2 and TRBJ2-3, with 8 positions matching TRBD1. The source material was blood. The receptor comes from a man between 70 and 80 years old in good health. The CDR3 nucleotides are TGTGCCAGCAGCACCCAGACAGGGGCAGATACGCAGTATTTT. This gives the protein CASSTQTGADTQYF.